This T cell receptor (beta chain) derives from a study of cytomegalovirus exposure and HLA in healthy donors. In the PCR, 60 Vbeta and 13 Jbeta primers were used. This table comes from immunoSEQ multiplex PCR, and its TCRdb copy is limited to in-frame clones, with some not included. Of roughly 160,000 clones listed, about 76% are singletons. This clone turned up a few times. The antigen remains unidentified. Broader study findings: In a later analysis, HLA-C alleles had the fewest associated TCRs, DRB1 alleles the most. An analysis done earlier found most TCR beta V segments productive about 87% or about 30% of the time.

The junction had 5 bases not matched to a gene; V was cut back by 6 bases and J by 5 bases. CDR1 and CDR2 (germline): SQVTM, ANQGSEA. CDR3 length equals 14 residues. The source of this sequence is a woman between 18 and 29 years old in good health and CMV-seropositive. This chain links TRBV29-1 with TRBJ2-2; 11 bases map to TRBD1. Sequencing was carried out using PBMCs. CDR3 protein: CSVQGQGGTGELFF. DNA for the CDR3: TGCAGCGTACAGGGACAGGGGGGGACCGGGGAGCTGTTTTTT.